This T cell receptor (beta chain) was captured by sequencing in a study of CD8 T cells in ankylosing spondylitis. Study conclusions and caveats: Disease-linked clones were found to be CD8+ and relatively rare in peripheral blood. In synovial fluid and blood from reactive arthritis, some motif variants were previously reported. It appeared that ankylosing spondylitis blood was characterized by a TCR beta motif of several highly homologous variants.

Germline V CDR1 and CDR2: WSHSY, SAAADI. The CDR3 sequence is 15 residues long. V trimming: 0 bases; J trimming: 0 bases; junction bases outside the gene matches: 0. Making the TCR beta libraries involved quantitative 5'-RACE with molecular barcodes. Using its own MiXCR run on the 5' RACE reads, TCRdb lists one record per CDR3 protein. The sample has around 300,000 distinct CDR3 sequences; roughly 20% are singletons. This clonotype was detected a few times. What it recognizes is unknown. The TCR comes from a female donor with ankylosing spondylitis or in good health (not recorded which). The material sequenced was blood, either unsorted or a sorted T cell fraction (not recorded which). This chain links TRBV10-2 with TRBJ2-7; 9 bases line up with TRBD2. CDR3 bases: TGCGCCAGCAGTGAGTCTAGCGGGAGCTCCTACGAGCAGTACTTC. Its translation: CASSESSGSSYEQYF.